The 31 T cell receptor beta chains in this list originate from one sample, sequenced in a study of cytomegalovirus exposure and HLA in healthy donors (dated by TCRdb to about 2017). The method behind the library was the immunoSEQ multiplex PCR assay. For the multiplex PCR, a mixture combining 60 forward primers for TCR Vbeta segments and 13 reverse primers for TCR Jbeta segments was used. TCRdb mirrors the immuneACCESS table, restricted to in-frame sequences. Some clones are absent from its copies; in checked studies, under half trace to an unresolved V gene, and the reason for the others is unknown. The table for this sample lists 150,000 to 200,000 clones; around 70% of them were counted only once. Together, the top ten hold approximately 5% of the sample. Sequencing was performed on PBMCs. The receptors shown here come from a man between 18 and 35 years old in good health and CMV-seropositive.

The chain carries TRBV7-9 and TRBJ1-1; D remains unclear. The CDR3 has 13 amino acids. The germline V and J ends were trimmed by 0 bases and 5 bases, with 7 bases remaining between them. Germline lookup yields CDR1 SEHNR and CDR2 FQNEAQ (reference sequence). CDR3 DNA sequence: TGTGCCAGCAGCTTAGCGGGAGTAACTGAAGCTTTCTTT. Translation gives CASSLAGVTEAFF.

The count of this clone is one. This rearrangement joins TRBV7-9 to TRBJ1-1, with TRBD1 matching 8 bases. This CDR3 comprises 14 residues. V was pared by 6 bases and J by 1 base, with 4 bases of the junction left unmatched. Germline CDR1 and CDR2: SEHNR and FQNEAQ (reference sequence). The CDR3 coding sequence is TGTGCCAGCAGTGCCGGGACAGGGAACACTGAAGCTTTCTTT. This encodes CASSAGTGNTEAFF.

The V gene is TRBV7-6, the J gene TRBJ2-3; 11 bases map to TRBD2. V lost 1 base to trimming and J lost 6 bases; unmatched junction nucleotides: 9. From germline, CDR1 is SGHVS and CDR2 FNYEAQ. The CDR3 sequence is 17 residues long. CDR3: CASSLGAASGGMDTQYF. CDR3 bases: TGTGCCAGCAGCTTAGGGGCGGCTAGCGGGGGGATGGATACGCAGTATTTT.

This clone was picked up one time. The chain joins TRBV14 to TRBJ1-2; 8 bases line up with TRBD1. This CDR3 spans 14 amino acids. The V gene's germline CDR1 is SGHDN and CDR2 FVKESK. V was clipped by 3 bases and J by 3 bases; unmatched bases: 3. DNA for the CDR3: TGTGCCAGCAGCCAGGACAGGGAGGACTATGGCTACACCTTC. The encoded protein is CASSQDREDYGYTF.

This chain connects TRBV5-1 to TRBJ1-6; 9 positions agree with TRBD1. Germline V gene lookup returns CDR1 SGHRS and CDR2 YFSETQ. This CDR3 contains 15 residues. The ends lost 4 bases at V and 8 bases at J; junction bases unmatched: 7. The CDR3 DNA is TGCGCCAGCAGCCCAGGGGACAGGGAGGATTCACCCCTCCACTTT. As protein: CASSPGDREDSPLHF.

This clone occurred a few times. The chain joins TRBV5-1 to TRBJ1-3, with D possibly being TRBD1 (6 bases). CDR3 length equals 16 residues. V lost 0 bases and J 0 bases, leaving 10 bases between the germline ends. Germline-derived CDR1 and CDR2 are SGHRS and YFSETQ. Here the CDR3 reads CASSLETGNSGNTIYF. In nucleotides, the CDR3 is TGCGCCAGCAGCTTGGAGACAGGCAACTCTGGAAACACCATATATTTT. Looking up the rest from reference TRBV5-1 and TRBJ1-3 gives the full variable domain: KAGVTQTPRYLIKTRGQQVTLSCSPISGHRSVSWYQQTPGQGLQFLFEYFSETQRNKGNFPGRFSGRQFSNSRSEMNVSTLELGDSALYLCASSLETGNSGNTIYFGEGSWLTVV.

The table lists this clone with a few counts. The CDR3 protein is CASSESPTVGEKLFF. The DNA of the CDR3 is TGTGCCAGCAGTGAAAGCCCGACAGTGGGGGAAAAACTGTTTTTT. This chain uses TRBV2 with TRBJ1-4; D possibly corresponds to TRBD1 (5 bases). Germline CDR1 SNHLY, CDR2 FYNNEI. V lost 2 bases and J 8 bases, leaving 15 bases between the germline ends. The CDR3 extends over 15 amino acids.

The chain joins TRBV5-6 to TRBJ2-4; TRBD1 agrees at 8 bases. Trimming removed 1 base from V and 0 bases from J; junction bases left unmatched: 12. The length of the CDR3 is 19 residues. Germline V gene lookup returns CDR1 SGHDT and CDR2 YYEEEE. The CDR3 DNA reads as TGTGCCAGCAGCTTGCGGCCGGGACAGGCCTCCCTAGCCAAAAACATTCAGTACTTC. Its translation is CASSLRPGQASLAKNIQYF.

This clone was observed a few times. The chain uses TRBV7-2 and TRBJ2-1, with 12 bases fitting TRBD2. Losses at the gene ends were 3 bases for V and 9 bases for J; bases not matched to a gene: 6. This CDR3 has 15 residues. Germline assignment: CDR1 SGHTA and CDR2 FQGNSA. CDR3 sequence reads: CASSFLAGGPGEQFF. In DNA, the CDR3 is TGTGCCAGCAGCTTCCTAGCGGGAGGGCCTGGTGAGCAGTTCTTC.

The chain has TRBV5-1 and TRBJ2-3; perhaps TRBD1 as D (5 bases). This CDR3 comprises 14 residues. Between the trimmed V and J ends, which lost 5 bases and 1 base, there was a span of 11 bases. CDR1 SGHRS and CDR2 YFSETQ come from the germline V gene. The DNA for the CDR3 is TGCGCCAGCAGGGTGGTAGGGGGCACAGATACGCAGTATTTT. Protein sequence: CASRVVGGTDTQYF.

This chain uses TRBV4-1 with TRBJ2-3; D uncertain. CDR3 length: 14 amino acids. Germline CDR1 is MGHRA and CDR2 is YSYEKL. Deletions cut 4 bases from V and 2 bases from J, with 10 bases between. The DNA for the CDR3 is TGCGCCAGCAGCCTCAGCGAGTTCACAGATACGCAGTATTTT. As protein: CASSLSEFTDTQYF.

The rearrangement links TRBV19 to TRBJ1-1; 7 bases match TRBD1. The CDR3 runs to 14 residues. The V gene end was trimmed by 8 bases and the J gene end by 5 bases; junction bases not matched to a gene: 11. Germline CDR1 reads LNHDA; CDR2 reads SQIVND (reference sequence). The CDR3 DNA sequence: TGTGCCAGTGTCCCGGGACAGAGACAAACTGAAGCTTTCTTT. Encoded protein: CASVPGQRQTEAFF.

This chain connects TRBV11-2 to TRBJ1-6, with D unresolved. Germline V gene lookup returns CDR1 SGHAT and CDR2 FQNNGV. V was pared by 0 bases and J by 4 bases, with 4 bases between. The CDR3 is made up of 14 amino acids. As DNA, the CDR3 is TGTGCCAGCAGCTTAGACGGGTATAATTCACCCCTCCACTTT. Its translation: CASSLDGYNSPLHF.

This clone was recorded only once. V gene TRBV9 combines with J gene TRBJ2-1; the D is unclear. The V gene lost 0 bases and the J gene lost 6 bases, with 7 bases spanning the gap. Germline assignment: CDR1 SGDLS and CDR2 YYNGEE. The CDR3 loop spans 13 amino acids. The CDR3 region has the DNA TGTGCCAGCAGCGTAGACCCTAGCAATGAGCAGTTCTTC. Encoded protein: CASSVDPSNEQFF.

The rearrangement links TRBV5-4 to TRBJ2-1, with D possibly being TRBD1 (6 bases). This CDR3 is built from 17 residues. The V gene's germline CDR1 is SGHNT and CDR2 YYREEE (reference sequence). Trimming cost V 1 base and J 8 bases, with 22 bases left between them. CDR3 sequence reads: CASSLLVDSRGSHEQFF. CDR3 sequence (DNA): TGTGCCAGCAGCTTGTTGGTGGACAGCCGCGGTTCGCATGAGCAGTTCTTC.

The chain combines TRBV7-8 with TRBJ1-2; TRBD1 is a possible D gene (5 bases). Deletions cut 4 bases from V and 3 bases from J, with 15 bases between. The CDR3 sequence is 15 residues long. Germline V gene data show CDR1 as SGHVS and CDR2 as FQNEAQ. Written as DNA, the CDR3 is TGTGCCAGCAGCTCGAGGTTGGGGGGGGACTATGGCTACACCTTC. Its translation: CASSSRLGGDYGYTF.

CDR3 residues: CAISESSGGRVNTEAFF. CDR3 coding DNA: TGTGCCATCAGTGAGTCTAGTGGTGGCAGGGTGAACACTGAAGCTTTCTTT. This chain uses TRBV10-3 with TRBJ1-1, with D maybe TRBD1 (5 bases). V dropped 0 bases and J dropped 0 bases, with 14 bases sitting between them. Germline CDR1 reads ENHRY; CDR2 reads SYGVKD. The CDR3 length is 17 residues.

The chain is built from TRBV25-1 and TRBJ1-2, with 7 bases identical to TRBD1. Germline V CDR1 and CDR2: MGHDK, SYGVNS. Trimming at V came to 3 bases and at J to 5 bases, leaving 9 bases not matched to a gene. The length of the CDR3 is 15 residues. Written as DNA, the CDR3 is TGTGCCAGCAGTGACTTTTTCTCCAGGGGGTATGGCTACACCTTC. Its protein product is CASSDFFSRGYGYTF.

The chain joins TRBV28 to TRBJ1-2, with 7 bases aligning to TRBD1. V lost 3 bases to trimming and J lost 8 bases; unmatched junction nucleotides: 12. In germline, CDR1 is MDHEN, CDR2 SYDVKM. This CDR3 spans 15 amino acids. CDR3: CASSLELGQVRGYTF. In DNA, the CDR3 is TGTGCCAGCAGTTTGGAGTTAGGACAGGTCCGAGGCTACACCTTC.

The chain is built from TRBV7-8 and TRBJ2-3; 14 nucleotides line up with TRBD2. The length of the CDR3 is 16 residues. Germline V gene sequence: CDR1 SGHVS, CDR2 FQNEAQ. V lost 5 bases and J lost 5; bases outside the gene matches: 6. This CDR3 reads CASSATSGRAGDTQYF. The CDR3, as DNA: TGTGCCAGCAGCGCGACTAGCGGGAGGGCCGGAGATACGCAGTATTTT.

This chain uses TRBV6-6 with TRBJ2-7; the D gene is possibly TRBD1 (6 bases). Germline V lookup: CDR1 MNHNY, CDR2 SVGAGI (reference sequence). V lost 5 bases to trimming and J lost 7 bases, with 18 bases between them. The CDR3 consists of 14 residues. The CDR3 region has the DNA TGTGCCAGCAGTAGGGGGACGTTCTCGAGGGAGCAGTACGTC. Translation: CASSRGTFSREQYV.

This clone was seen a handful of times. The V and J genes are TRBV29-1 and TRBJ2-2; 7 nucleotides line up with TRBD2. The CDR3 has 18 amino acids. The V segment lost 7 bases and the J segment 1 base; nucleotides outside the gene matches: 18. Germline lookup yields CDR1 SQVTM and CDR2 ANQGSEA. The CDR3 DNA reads TGCAGCGCTCAGACTAGCTATGGGGTATTTCGGAACACCGGGGAGCTGTTTTTT. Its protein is CSAQTSYGVFRNTGELFF.

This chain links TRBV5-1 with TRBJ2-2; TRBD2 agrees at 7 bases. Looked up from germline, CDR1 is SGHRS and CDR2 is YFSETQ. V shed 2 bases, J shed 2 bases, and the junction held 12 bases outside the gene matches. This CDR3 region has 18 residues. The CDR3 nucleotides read TGCGCCAGCAGCTTCCAGCCCCGCGGGGGTTTTAACACCGGGGAGCTGTTTTTT. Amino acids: CASSFQPRGGFNTGELFF.

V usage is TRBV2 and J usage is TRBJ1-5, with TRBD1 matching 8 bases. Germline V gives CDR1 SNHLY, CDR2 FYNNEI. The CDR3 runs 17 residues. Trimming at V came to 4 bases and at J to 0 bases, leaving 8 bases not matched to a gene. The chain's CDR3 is CASSVQQGGYSNQPQHF. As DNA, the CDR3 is TGTGCCAGCAGTGTACAACAGGGGGGATATAGCAATCAGCCCCAGCATTTT.

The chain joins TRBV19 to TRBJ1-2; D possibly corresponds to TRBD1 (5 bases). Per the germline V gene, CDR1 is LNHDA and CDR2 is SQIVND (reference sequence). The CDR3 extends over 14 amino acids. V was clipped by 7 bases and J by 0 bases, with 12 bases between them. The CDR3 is CASTSTATNYGYTF. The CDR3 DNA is TGTGCCAGTACCTCGACAGCCACTAACTATGGCTACACCTTC.

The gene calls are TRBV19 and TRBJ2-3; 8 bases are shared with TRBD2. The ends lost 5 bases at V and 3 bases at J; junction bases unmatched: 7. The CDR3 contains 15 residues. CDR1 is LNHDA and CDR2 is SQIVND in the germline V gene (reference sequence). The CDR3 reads CASSPSGSYTDTQYF. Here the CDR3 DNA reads TGTGCCAGTAGTCCCAGCGGGAGTTATACAGATACGCAGTATTTT.

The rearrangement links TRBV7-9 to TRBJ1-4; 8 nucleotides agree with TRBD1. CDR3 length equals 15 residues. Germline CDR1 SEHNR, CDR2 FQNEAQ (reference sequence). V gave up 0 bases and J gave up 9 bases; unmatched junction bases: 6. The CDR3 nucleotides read TGTGCCAGCAGCTTAGCCGTGACAGGGGATCAAAAACTGTTTTTT. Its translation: CASSLAVTGDQKLFF.

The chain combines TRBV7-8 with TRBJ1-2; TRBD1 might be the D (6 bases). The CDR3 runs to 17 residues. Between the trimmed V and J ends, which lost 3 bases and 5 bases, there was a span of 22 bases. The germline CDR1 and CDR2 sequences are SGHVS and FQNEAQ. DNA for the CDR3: TGTGCCAGCAGCTTGGGGGGGCAGAGTGGTGTCCCGTATGGCTACACCTTC. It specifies CASSLGGQSGVPYGYTF.

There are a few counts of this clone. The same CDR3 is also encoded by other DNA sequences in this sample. The chain's CDR3 is CASSSGLAYNEQFF. DNA of the CDR3: TGCGCCAGCAGCTCGGGACTCGCCTACAATGAGCAGTTCTTC. The V and J genes are TRBV5-1 and TRBJ2-1, with a possible D match to TRBD2 (6 bases). The CDR3 covers 14 residues. V lost 3 bases, J lost 2 bases, and 9 bases lay in between. Germline assignment: CDR1 SGHRS and CDR2 YFSETQ.

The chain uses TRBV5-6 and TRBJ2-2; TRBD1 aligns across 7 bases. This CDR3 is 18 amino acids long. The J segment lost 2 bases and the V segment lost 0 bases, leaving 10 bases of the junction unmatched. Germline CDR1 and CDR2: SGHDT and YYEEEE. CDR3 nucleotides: TGTGCCAGCAGCTTGGGGCCCGCCGGGACAGCAAACACCGGGGAGCTGTTTTTT. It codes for CASSLGPAGTANTGELFF.

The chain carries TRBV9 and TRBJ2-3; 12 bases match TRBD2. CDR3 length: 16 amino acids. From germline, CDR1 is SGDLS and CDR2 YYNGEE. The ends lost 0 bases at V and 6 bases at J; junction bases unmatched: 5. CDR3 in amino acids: CASSVASSGGADTQYF. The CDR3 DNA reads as TGTGCCAGCAGCGTAGCGTCTAGCGGGGGGGCGGATACGCAGTATTTT.